The source of this T cell receptor (beta chain) is a study of metastatic and nonmetastatic thyroid tumors. Overall study findings and caveats: Patients with malignant thyroid tumors reportedly had significantly higher TCR beta diversity than those with benign nodules, in blood and tumor.

This clone has ten or more counts. Its antigen is currently unknown. TCRdb re-called the PCR reads with MiXCR. Of 70,000 or so clones listed, 12% to 15% were seen once; the top ten hold less than 8.5%. Patients had received no treatment of any kind before thyroid surgery. With 4 bases removed from V and 1 base from J, the gap between germline ends came to 14 bases. The germline V gene has CDR1 MNHEY and CDR2 SVGEGT. The CDR3 is made up of 15 amino acids. This receptor was obtained from a male donor with papillary thyroid cancer or a benign thyroid nodule (not recorded which). Some clones in this sample may be carry-over from other donors' samples. This sequence joins TRBV6-2 or TRBV6-3 and TRBJ2-7; D possibly corresponds to TRBD1 (5 bases). Sequenced material: blood. CDR3 sequence (DNA): TGTGCCAGCAGTTCCCTTAGGGGTAGATCCTACGAGCAGTACTTC. This codes for CASSSLRGRSYEQYF.